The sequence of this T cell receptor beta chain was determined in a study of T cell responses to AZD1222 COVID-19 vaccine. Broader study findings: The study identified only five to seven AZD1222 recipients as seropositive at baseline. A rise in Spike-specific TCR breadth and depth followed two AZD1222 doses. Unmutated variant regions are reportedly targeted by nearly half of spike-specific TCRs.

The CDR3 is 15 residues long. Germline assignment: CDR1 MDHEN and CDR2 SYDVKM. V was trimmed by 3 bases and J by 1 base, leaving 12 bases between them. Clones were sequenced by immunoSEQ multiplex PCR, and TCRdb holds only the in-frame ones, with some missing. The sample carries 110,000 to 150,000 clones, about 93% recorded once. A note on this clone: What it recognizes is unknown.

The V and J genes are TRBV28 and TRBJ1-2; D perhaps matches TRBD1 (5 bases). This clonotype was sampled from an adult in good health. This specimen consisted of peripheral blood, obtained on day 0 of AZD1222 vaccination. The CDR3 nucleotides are TGTGCCAGCAGTTTCGGGGGGTTCCTTAACTATGGCTACACCTTC. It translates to CASSFGGFLNYGYTF.